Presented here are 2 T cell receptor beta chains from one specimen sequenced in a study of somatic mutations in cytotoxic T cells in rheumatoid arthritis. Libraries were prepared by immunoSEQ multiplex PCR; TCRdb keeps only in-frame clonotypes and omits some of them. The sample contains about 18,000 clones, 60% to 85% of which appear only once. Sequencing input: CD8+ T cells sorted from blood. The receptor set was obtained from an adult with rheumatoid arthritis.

CDR3 nucleotide sequence: TGTGCCAGCAGTTCGATAGACAGGGGTGGACAGCCCCAGCATTTT. It yields the protein CASSSIDRGGQPQHF. The J gene is TRBJ1-5, the V gene TRBV28, with 8 bases fitting TRBD1. Germline V gives CDR1 MDHEN, CDR2 SYDVKM. This CDR3 spans 15 amino acids. V lost 4 bases and J lost 7; bases outside the gene matches: 9.

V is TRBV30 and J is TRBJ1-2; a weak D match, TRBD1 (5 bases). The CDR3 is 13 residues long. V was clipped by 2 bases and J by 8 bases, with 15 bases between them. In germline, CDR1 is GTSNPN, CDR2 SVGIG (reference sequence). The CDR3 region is CAWSHGQGEGYTF. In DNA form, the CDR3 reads TGTGCCTGGAGTCACGGGCAGGGCGAAGGCTACACCTTC.